Listed below are T cell receptor beta chains from one sample, sequenced in a study of cytomegalovirus exposure and HLA in healthy donors. Assay used: immunoSEQ multiplex PCR; TCRdb lists only in-frame clones, some missing. The ten most abundant clones cover about 2.3% of a sample with about 140,000 clones. Specimen: PBMCs. These receptors originate from a woman aged 18 to 35 in good health and CMV-seronegative. CDR3s include the opening cysteine and the closing phenylalanine or tryptophan. The order of the fields is CDR3 protein, CDR3 DNA, D gene, J gene, V gene, clone size. A D gene is named only where the DNA matches it firmly. A clone size is listed for some rows: how often the clone was seen (once, few, many), or a class if it is expanded.

CDR3aa: CASGPYNSGRNEQFF
CDR3nt: TGTGCTAGTGGCCCCTACAACAGCGGGAGGAATGAGCAGTTCTTC
d_gene: TRBD2
j_gene: TRBJ2-1
v_gene: TRBV12-5
abundance: NA

CDR3aa: CASSWTSGTMNTDTQYF
CDR3nt: TGTGCCAGCAGCTGGACTAGCGGGACCATGAACACAGATACGCAGTATTTT
d_gene: TRBD2
j_gene: TRBJ2-3
v_gene: TRBV5-4
abundance: NA

CDR3aa: CASSQVNDRYGYTF
CDR3nt: TGCGCCAGCAGCCAAGTTAACGACAGATATGGCTACACCTTC
d_gene: NA
j_gene: TRBJ1-2
v_gene: TRBV4-3
abundance: NA

CDR3aa: CASSLLAGEMGEQYF
CDR3nt: TGTGCCAGCAGCTTACTAGCGGGAGAAATGGGCGAGCAGTACTTC
d_gene: TRBD2
j_gene: TRBJ2-7
v_gene: TRBV11-2
abundance: NA

CDR3aa: CASRDKYSNQPQHF
CDR3nt: TGTGCCAGTCGGGACAAATATAGCAATCAGCCCCAGCATTTT
d_gene: NA
j_gene: TRBJ1-5
v_gene: TRBV19
abundance: NA

CDR3aa: CASSIIPDRADTEAFF
CDR3nt: TGTGCCAGTAGTATAATCCCGGACAGGGCGGACACTGAAGCTTTCTTT
d_gene: TRBD1
j_gene: TRBJ1-1
v_gene: TRBV19
abundance: NA

CDR3aa: CASSVGLAGTGELFF
CDR3nt: TGTGCCAGCAGCGTCGGACTAGCCGGCACCGGGGAGCTGTTTTTT
d_gene: TRBD2
j_gene: TRBJ2-2
v_gene: TRBV9
abundance: NA

CDR3aa: CASSERGRVFEKLFF
CDR3nt: TGTGCCAGCAGTGAACGCGGCAGGGTTTTTGAAAAACTGTTTTTT
d_gene: NA
j_gene: TRBJ1-4
v_gene: TRBV2
abundance: NA

CDR3aa: CASSQADRGRLTEQYF
CDR3nt: TGTGCCAGCAGCCAGGCTGACAGGGGGCGCCTAACCGAGCAGTACTTC
d_gene: TRBD1
j_gene: TRBJ2-7
v_gene: TRBV14
abundance: NA

CDR3aa: CASSLRGTGGGYTF
CDR3nt: TGTGCCAGCAGCTTACGGGGGACAGGGGGTGGCTACACCTTC
d_gene: TRBD1
j_gene: TRBJ1-2
v_gene: TRBV11-2
abundance: NA

CDR3aa: CASSHLTPSASGEQFF
CDR3nt: TGTGCCAGCAGCCACCTAACGCCTAGCGCATCCGGGGAGCAGTTCTTC
d_gene: NA
j_gene: TRBJ2-1
v_gene: TRBV4-2
abundance: NA

CDR3aa: CASSITSNYGYTF
CDR3nt: TGTGCCAGTAGTATTACCAGTAACTATGGCTACACCTTC
d_gene: NA
j_gene: TRBJ1-2
v_gene: TRBV19
abundance: NA

CDR3aa: CSAWGQIYGYTF
CDR3nt: TGCAGCGCCTGGGGACAGATCTATGGCTACACCTTC
d_gene: TRBD1
j_gene: TRBJ1-2
v_gene: TRBV29-1
abundance: NA

CDR3aa: CASSFRLAGEDTQYF
CDR3nt: TGTGCCAGCAGCTTTAGGCTAGCGGGAGAAGATACGCAGTATTTT
d_gene: TRBD2
j_gene: TRBJ2-3
v_gene: TRBV11-3
abundance: NA

CDR3aa: CASSPSLTGRTGELFF
CDR3nt: TGTGCCAGCTCACCATCCCTTACAGGACGCACCGGGGAGCTGTTTTTT
d_gene: NA
j_gene: TRBJ2-2
v_gene: TRBV18
abundance: NA

CDR3aa: CASSEGTGLKQPQHF
CDR3nt: TGTGCCAGCAGCGAAGGGACAGGGCTGAAGCAGCCCCAGCATTTT
d_gene: TRBD1
j_gene: TRBJ1-5
v_gene: TRBV7-9
abundance: NA

CDR3aa: CASSLVPDLNTEAFF
CDR3nt: TGTGCCAGCAGCCTAGTCCCGGACTTGAACACTGAAGCTTTCTTT
d_gene: NA
j_gene: TRBJ1-1
v_gene: TRBV7-9
abundance: NA

CDR3aa: CASSPSTGGEGEKLFF
CDR3nt: TGTGCCAGCTCACCCTCGACAGGGGGTGAGGGGGAAAAACTGTTTTTT
d_gene: TRBD1
j_gene: TRBJ1-4
v_gene: TRBV18
abundance: NA

CDR3aa: CASSQLAGEPGANVLTF
CDR3nt: TGTGCCAGCAGCCAACTAGCGGGAGAGCCTGGGGCCAACGTCCTGACTTTC
d_gene: TRBD2
j_gene: TRBJ2-6
v_gene: TRBV4-2
abundance: NA

CDR3aa: CAISETGMSNQPQHF
CDR3nt: TGTGCCATCAGCGAGACAGGGATGAGCAATCAGCCCCAGCATTTT
d_gene: TRBD1
j_gene: TRBJ1-5
v_gene: TRBV10-3
abundance: NA

CDR3aa: CASGRTGTRPDEQFF
CDR3nt: TGTGCCAGCGGCAGAACCGGGACTAGGCCCGATGAGCAGTTCTTC
d_gene: TRBD2
j_gene: TRBJ2-1
v_gene: TRBV6-4
abundance: NA

CDR3aa: CASKKLAANTGELFF
CDR3nt: TGTGCCAGCAAGAAACTAGCGGCGAACACCGGGGAGCTGTTTTTT
d_gene: TRBD2
j_gene: TRBJ2-2
v_gene: TRBV6-5
abundance: NA

CDR3aa: CASRLEGAQHF
CDR3nt: TGTGCCAGCCGCCTTGAGGGGGCCCAGCATTTT
d_gene: NA
j_gene: TRBJ1-5
v_gene: TRBV28
abundance: NA

CDR3aa: CASATSGRYNEQFF
CDR3nt: TGTGCCAGCGCAACTAGCGGGAGATACAATGAGCAGTTCTTC
d_gene: TRBD2
j_gene: TRBJ2-1
v_gene: TRBV6-5
abundance: NA

CDR3aa: CASSLKGTVYEQYF
CDR3nt: TGTGCCAGCAGCTTAAAAGGGACAGTCTACGAGCAGTACTTC
d_gene: TRBD1
j_gene: TRBJ2-7
v_gene: TRBV7-9
abundance: NA

CDR3aa: CASTPRPGTGADFQPQHF
CDR3nt: TGTGCCAGCACCCCACGACCCGGGACAGGGGCAGATTTCCAGCCCCAGCATTTT
d_gene: TRBD1
j_gene: TRBJ1-5
v_gene: TRBV7-8
abundance: NA

CDR3aa: CASSYTTTGTGYYSNQPQHF
CDR3nt: TGTGCCAGCAGTTATACCACTACCGGGACAGGGTATTATAGCAATCAGCCCCAGCATTTT
d_gene: TRBD1
j_gene: TRBJ1-5
v_gene: TRBV2
abundance: NA

CDR3aa: CASSLAGSRGQNNEQFF
CDR3nt: TGCGCCAGCAGCTTGGCGGGGAGTCGGGGACAGAACAATGAGCAGTTCTTC
d_gene: TRBD1
j_gene: TRBJ2-1
v_gene: TRBV5-1
abundance: NA

CDR3aa: CAWSVETDTQYF
CDR3nt: TGTGCCTGGAGTGTAGAGACAGATACGCAGTATTTT
d_gene: NA
j_gene: TRBJ2-3
v_gene: TRBV30
abundance: NA

CDR3aa: CASSTGDRGYGYTF
CDR3nt: TGTGCCAGCAGCACGGGGGACAGGGGGTATGGCTACACCTTC
d_gene: TRBD1
j_gene: TRBJ1-2
v_gene: TRBV5-6
abundance: NA

CDR3aa: CASRGGQGTYEQYF
CDR3nt: TGTGCCAGCAGGGGCGGACAGGGAACCTACGAGCAGTACTTC
d_gene: TRBD1
j_gene: TRBJ2-7
v_gene: TRBV27
abundance: NA

CDR3aa: CASSLGAGGGNIQYF
CDR3nt: TGTGCCAGCAGCTTAGGTGCGGGAGGGGGAAACATTCAGTACTTC
d_gene: TRBD2
j_gene: TRBJ2-4
v_gene: TRBV7-2
abundance: NA

CDR3aa: CASSLTLAGLMDTQYF
CDR3nt: TGTGCCAGCAGCCTAACCCTAGCGGGGCTCATGGATACGCAGTATTTT
d_gene: TRBD2
j_gene: TRBJ2-3
v_gene: TRBV7-9
abundance: NA

CDR3aa: CASSPHPSTDTQYF
CDR3nt: TGTGCCAGCAGCCCCCATCCCAGCACAGATACGCAGTATTTT
d_gene: NA
j_gene: TRBJ2-3
v_gene: TRBV7-3
abundance: NA

CDR3aa: CASSLAAFGTGGNEQFF
CDR3nt: TGTGCCAGCAGCTTAGCCGCGTTTGGGACAGGGGGCAATGAGCAGTTCTTC
d_gene: TRBD1
j_gene: TRBJ2-1
v_gene: TRBV7-9
abundance: NA

CDR3aa: CATSREGQSSGGYTF
CDR3nt: TGTGCCACCAGCAGAGAGGGACAGTCTTCGGGTGGCTACACCTTC
d_gene: TRBD1
j_gene: TRBJ1-2
v_gene: TRBV15
abundance: NA

CDR3aa: CACNYPSGNTIYF
CDR3nt: TGTGCCTGCAACTACCCCTCTGGAAACACCATATATTTT
d_gene: NA
j_gene: TRBJ1-3
v_gene: TRBV6-6
abundance: NA

CDR3aa: CASSENWQGAGEKLFF
CDR3nt: TGTGCCAGCAGTGAAAACTGGCAGGGGGCAGGAGAAAAACTGTTTTTT
d_gene: TRBD1
j_gene: TRBJ1-4
v_gene: TRBV6-1
abundance: medium-sized